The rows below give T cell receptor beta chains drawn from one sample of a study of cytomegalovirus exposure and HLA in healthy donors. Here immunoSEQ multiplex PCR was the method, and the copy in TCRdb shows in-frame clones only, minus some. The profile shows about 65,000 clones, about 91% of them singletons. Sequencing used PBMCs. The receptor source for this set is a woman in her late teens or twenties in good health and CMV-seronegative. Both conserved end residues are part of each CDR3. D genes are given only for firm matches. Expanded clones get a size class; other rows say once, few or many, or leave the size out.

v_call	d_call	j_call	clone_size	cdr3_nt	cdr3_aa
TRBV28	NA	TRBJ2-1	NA	TGTGCCAGCAGTTACTCCGGGGGAGTAGAGTTCTTC	CASSYSGGVEFF
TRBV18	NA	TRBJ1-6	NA	TGTGCCAGCTCACCAAATCAGGGGTCCAAATCACCCCTCCACTTT	CASSPNQGSKSPLHF
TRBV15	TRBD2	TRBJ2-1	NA	TGTGCCACCAGCAGGAGGGGGGGGACTAGCGGGACTCTTGTGGGCAATGAGCAGTTCTTC	CATSRRGGTSGTLVGNEQFF
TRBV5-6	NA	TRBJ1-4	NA	TGTGCCAGCAGCTTGACAACAGGGAGAGCTAATGAAAAACTGTTTTTT	CASSLTTGRANEKLFF
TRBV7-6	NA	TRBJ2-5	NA	TGTGCCAGCAGCTCCTCCGGGTTGGAGACCCAGTACTTC	CASSSSGLETQYF
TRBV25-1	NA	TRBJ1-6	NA	TGTGCCAGCAGTGAGTCGGGACACCCTAATTCACCCCTCCACTTT	CASSESGHPNSPLHF
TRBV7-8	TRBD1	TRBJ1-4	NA	TGTGCCAGCAGTACCACAGGGGGCTCGGAAAAACTGTTTTTT	CASSTTGGSEKLFF
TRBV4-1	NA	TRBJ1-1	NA	TGCGCCAGCAGCCAACCCTACGGGGCAGGGGAGCGTGAGAACACTGAAGCTTTCTTT	CASSQPYGAGERENTEAFF
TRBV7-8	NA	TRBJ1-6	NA	TGTGCCAGCAGCTTAGATATCGGGGTATCACCCCTCCACTTT	CASSLDIGVSPLHF
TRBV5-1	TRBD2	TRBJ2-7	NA	TGCGCCAGCAGCTACGGACTAGCGGGAGCTCTTAGTCCCGAGCAGTACTTC	CASSYGLAGALSPEQYF
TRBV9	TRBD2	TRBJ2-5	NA	TGTGCCAGCAGCGTAGCAGTAGGACTAGCTCAAGAGACCCAGTACTTC	CASSVAVGLAQETQYF
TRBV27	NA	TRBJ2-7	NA	TGTGCCAGCAGTTACCTAGGGACTTCCACCTACGAGCAGTACTTC	CASSYLGTSTYEQYF
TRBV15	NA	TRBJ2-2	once	TGTGCCACCAGCAGAGTGGCGGGACTCGACACCGGGGAGCTGTTTTTT	CATSRVAGLDTGELFF
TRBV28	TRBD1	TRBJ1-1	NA	TGTGCCAGCAGTTTGAAAGCAGGGGGCACTGAAGCTTTCTTT	CASSLKAGGTEAFF
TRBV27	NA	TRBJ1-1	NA	TGTGCCAGCAGTTTACGATTAGGGGACACTGAAGCTTTCTTT	CASSLRLGDTEAFF
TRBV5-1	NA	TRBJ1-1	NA	TGCGCCAGCAGCACGACAGTAAACACTGAAGCTTTCTTT	CASSTTVNTEAFF
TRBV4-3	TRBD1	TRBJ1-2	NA	TGCGCCAGCAGCCACGGACAGGGCTATGGCTACACCTTC	CASSHGQGYGYTF
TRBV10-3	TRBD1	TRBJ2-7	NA	TGTGCCATCAGGCCGGGACAGGGGTCCTACGAGCAGTACTTC	CAIRPGQGSYEQYF
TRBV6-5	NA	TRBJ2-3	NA	TGTGCCAGCAGCGGGGATACGCAGTATTTT	CASSGDTQYF
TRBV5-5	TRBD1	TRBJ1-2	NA	TGTGCCAGCAGCTTTTGGACCTTCCCGGGACAGACTAACTATGGCTACACCTTC	CASSFWTFPGQTNYGYTF
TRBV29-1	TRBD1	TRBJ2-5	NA	TGCAGCGTCCCGGGACAGGGGGCTGAGACCCAGTACTTC	CSVPGQGAETQYF
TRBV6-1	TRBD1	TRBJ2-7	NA	TGTGCCAGCAGTCTTCGGACAGGGGGCGCGTACGAGCAGTACTTC	CASSLRTGGAYEQYF
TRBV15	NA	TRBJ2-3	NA	TGTGCCACCAGCGGAACAGGCACAGATACGCAGTATTTT	CATSGTGTDTQYF
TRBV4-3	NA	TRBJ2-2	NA	TGCGCCAGCAGTCATAGGTGGCGGACCGGGGAGCTGTTTTTT	CASSHRWRTGELFF
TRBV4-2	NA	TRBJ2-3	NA	TGTGCCAGCAGCCAGGACCCAACAGGAGGGGGCACAGATACGCAGTATTTT	CASSQDPTGGGTDTQYF
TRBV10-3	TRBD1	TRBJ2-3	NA	TGTGCCATCAGGGAAAGGGGGCCAGGAGATACGCAGTATTTT	CAIRERGPGDTQYF
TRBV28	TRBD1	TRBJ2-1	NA	TGTGCCAGCAGTGTGACAGGGACTGAGCAGTTCTTC	CASSVTGTEQFF
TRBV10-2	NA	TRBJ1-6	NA	TGCGCCAGCAGTCCGGGCCCTGGGGCACCACCCCTCCACTTT	CASSPGPGAPPLHF
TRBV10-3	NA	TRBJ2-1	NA	TGTGCCCTCCGGACAGAGTACAATGAGCAGTTCTTC	CALRTEYNEQFF
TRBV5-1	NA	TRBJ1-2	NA	TGCGCCAGCAGCCTTACCTACTTGACCGAAACGGACTGGTATGGCTACACCTTC	CASSLTYLTETDWYGYTF
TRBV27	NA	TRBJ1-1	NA	TGTGCCAGCAGTTTAAACCCCAGAGGCAGCACTGAAGCTTTCTTT	CASSLNPRGSTEAFF
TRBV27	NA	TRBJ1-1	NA	TGTGCCAGCATCTCCCTCGGTGGCGGCACTGAAGCTTTCTTT	CASISLGGGTEAFF
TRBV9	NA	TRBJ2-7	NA	TGTGCCAGCAGCCGCCTAGGCAGCGACTCCTACGAGCAGTACTTC	CASSRLGSDSYEQYF